A single sample gave rise to the 13 T cell receptor beta chains below, sequenced in a study of blood T cell repertoires in COVID-19. Method: immunoSEQ multiplex PCR; TCRdb's copy keeps in-frame clones and lacks some. The table lists 200,000 to 250,000 clones, 70% to 90% of them singletons. The sample was PBMCs or T cells enriched from blood (not recorded which). All receptors come from a woman in her forties or fifties who had recovered from COVID-19.

The chain couples TRBV20-1 to TRBJ1-1, with D unclear. The germline V and J ends were trimmed by 3 bases and 1 base, with 9 bases remaining between them. Germline CDR1 and CDR2: DFQATT and SNEGSKA (reference sequence). This CDR3 has 13 amino acids. CDR3 amino acids: CSASWAGNTEAFF. The CDR3 bases are TGCAGTGCTAGTTGGGCGGGGAACACTGAAGCTTTCTTT.

The V and J genes are TRBV5-4 and TRBJ2-1; 11 bases line up with TRBD2. V gave up 3 bases and J gave up 7 bases; unmatched junction bases: 6. CDR1 is SGHNT and CDR2 is YYREEE in the germline V gene (reference sequence). The CDR3 consists of 15 residues. The CDR3 spells CASSYSGRASNEQFF. The CDR3 coding sequence is TGTGCCAGCAGCTATAGCGGGAGGGCCTCGAATGAGCAGTTCTTC.

This clone was seen once. This chain connects TRBV25-1 to TRBJ1-1; D call uncertain. This CDR3 region has 13 residues. The germline V and J ends were trimmed by 3 bases and 1 base, with 6 bases remaining between them. Per germline, CDR1 MGHDK and CDR2 SYGVNS. The CDR3 is CASSDYKNTEAFF. The CDR3 DNA reads TGTGCCAGCAGTGATTATAAGAACACTGAAGCTTTCTTT.

The rearrangement joins TRBV2 to TRBJ2-2; no clear D. Germline V gives CDR1 SNHLY, CDR2 FYNNEI. V was clipped by 6 bases and J by 8 bases, with 10 bases between them. The CDR3 consists of 12 residues. CDR3 in amino acids: CASRFSVGELFF. CDR3 bases: TGTGCCAGCAGGTTCAGCGTGGGGGAGCTGTTTTTT.

This clone appeared a single time. J is TRBJ2-2 and V is TRBV19, with TRBD2 matching over 14 bases. CDR3 length: 17 residues. The V gene end was trimmed by 4 bases and the J gene end by 7 bases; junction bases not matched to a gene: 8. Per the germline V gene, CDR1 is LNHDA and CDR2 is SQIVND (reference sequence). The CDR3 bases are TGTGCCAGTAGTAAGACTAGCGGGAGGGCCGGTTACGGGGAGCTGTTTTTT. It encodes CASSKTSGRAGYGELFF.

A few counts support this clone. The chain carries TRBV9 and TRBJ2-1; 7 nucleotides align to TRBD1. The V gene's germline CDR1 is SGDLS and CDR2 YYNGEE. The trim removed 4 bases at V and 9 bases at J, leaving 7 bases unmatched. The CDR3 has 13 residues. CDR3 in amino acids: CASSTTGAGEQFF. CDR3 bases: TGTGCCAGCAGCACAACAGGGGCGGGTGAGCAGTTCTTC.

V usage is TRBV6-5 and J usage is TRBJ2-7, with 13 positions matching TRBD2. The CDR3 length is 15 residues. Germline V gene data show CDR1 as MNHEY and CDR2 as SVGAGI. V shed 4 bases and J 2 bases; nucleotides not matched to a gene: 2. CDR3 protein: CASSWGLAGTYEQYF. The CDR3 DNA is TGTGCCAGCAGTTGGGGACTAGCGGGAACCTACGAGCAGTACTTC.

The chain recombines TRBV7-9 with TRBJ1-3; no definite D call. Trimming stripped 2 bases from V and 6 bases from J, with 5 bases between. This CDR3 has 12 residues. The germline V gene has CDR1 SEHNR and CDR2 FQNEAQ (reference sequence). The CDR3: CASSLPTNTIYF. The CDR3 DNA reads as TGTGCCAGCAGCTTACCTACAAACACCATATATTTT.

The table lists this clone with a count of one. The chain is built from TRBV29-1 and TRBJ2-2; D gene unclear. This CDR3 has 11 residues. Germline CDR1 reads SQVTM; CDR2 reads ANQGSEA. Trimming removed 4 bases from V and 5 bases from J, with 5 bases in between. CDR3 in DNA: TGCAGCGTTGGTAGTACCGGGGAGCTGTTTTTT. Translation: CSVGSTGELFF.

This chain joins TRBV6-2 or TRBV6-3 and TRBJ1-2; TRBD1 agrees at 7 bases. The CDR3 runs to 14 residues. Unmatched junction bases numbered 8, after V lost 6 bases and J lost 4 bases. CDR1 and CDR2 (germline): MNHEY, SVGEGT. In DNA, the CDR3 is TGTGCCAGCAGCCGGAGACGGGACAGCTATGGCTACACCTTC. Translating it yields CASSRRRDSYGYTF.

The chain joins TRBV7-2 to TRBJ1-1, with 8 bases matching TRBD1. Germline CDR1 reads SGHTA; CDR2 reads FQGNSA. Unmatched junction bases numbered 11, after V lost 0 bases and J lost 5 bases. The CDR3 sequence is 17 residues long. The DNA for the CDR3 is TGTGCCAGCAGCTTAGCGACATGGGGCACAGGGGGAACTGAAGCTTTCTTT. The encoded protein is CASSLATWGTGGTEAFF.

This clone was seen more than once but under ten times. The chain carries TRBV5-1 and TRBJ1-1, with TRBD1 as a possible D gene (6 bases). V lost 0 bases and J 5 bases, leaving 14 bases between the germline ends. The CDR3 loop spans 15 amino acids. Germline V gives CDR1 SGHRS, CDR2 YFSETQ. The CDR3 loop reads CASSLGRTRGTEAFF. The CDR3 DNA sequence: TGCGCCAGCAGCTTGGGCCGGACAAGGGGGACTGAAGCTTTCTTT.

This clone was seen only once. The chain couples TRBV23-1 to TRBJ1-3; no definite D call. TRBV23-1 is an open reading frame, and its role is uncertain. With 1 base removed from V and 4 bases from J, the gap between germline ends came to 23 bases. This CDR3 is 19 amino acids long. This CDR3 reads CASSQFKIAPVGSGNTIYF. CDR3 DNA sequence: TGCGCCAGCAGTCAATTCAAAATAGCGCCGGTGGGTTCCGGAAACACCATATATTTT.